This record looks at one T cell receptor (beta chain) sequence and its context. Measured with immunoSEQ multiplex PCR; TCRdb has only the in-frame clones, and not every one. The sample contains roughly 5,800 clones, about 81% of which appear only once. This sample stems from a study of T cell repertoires in ileal Crohn's disease. Study details: Operated complications were stricturing disease (roughly 61%) and penetrating disease (39%). The M0 sample came from the inflamed ileal portion of the resected specimen.

The ends were cut back, 1 base at V and 1 base at J, with 5 bases in the middle. This CDR3 region has 14 residues. Germline assignment: CDR1 SGHKS and CDR2 YYEKEE (reference sequence). Time point defined: inflamed ileum from the surgical specimen. The V gene is TRBV5-5, the J gene TRBJ2-2; D is unresolved. Sequencing was performed on ileal tissue. This TCR was sampled from an adult with Crohn's disease. As DNA, the CDR3 is TGTGCCAGCAGCTTGACGGTGAACACCGGGGAGCTGTTTTTT. It codes for CASSLTVNTGELFF.